The clone carrying this TCR beta chain was counted between two and nine times. Its antigen is as yet unknown. This entry comes from a study of beta chain features in type 1 diabetes. Study-level information: All samples combined gave about 100 million sorted cells for examination. Findings and limits, study-wide: Junctions at VDJ sites from type 1 diabetes patients had fewer insertions and more deletions.

Expressed TCRB transcripts got sequenced, as all isolated RNA was reverse transcribed. Repertoires were generated with immunoSEQ multiplex PCR, while TCRdb's copy carries only in-frame clones and drops some. Of 200,000 to 300,000 clones listed, 25% to 30% are singletons. CDR1 is SGDLS, CDR2 YYNGEE, per germline. The CDR3 runs 15 residues. The V segment lost 2 bases and the J segment 10 bases; nucleotides outside the gene matches: 7. The rearrangement joins TRBV9 to TRBJ1-6; 9 bases fit TRBD1. The sequenced sample consisted of central memory CD4+ T cells from blood. This sequence was found in a man in his thirties or forties in good health. This CDR3 reads CASSVDGQGFSPLHF. In DNA form, the CDR3 reads TGTGCCAGCAGCGTGGACGGACAGGGGTTCTCACCCCTCCACTTT.